One sample yielded the 24 T cell receptor beta chains listed below, sequenced in a study of blood T cell repertoires in COVID-19. The table came from immunoSEQ multiplex PCR; TCRdb's copy has only in-frame clones and leaves some out. The sample consists of 250,000 to 300,000 clones, about 90% of them appearing once. The sequencing sample was made of PBMCs or T cells enriched from blood (not recorded which). The receptor set was obtained from a human donor in a cohort exposed to, infected with or recovered from COVID-19 (not recorded which). The donor label of this sample is uncertain.

This clone was seen a handful of times. The same CDR3 also results from other DNA sequences found in this sample. This rearrangement joins TRBV7-9 to TRBJ2-1, with a possible D match to TRBD1 (5 bases). Per germline, CDR1 SEHNR and CDR2 FQNEAQ (reference sequence). V was cut by 3 bases and J by 8 bases, with 8 bases left in between. The CDR3 sequence is 12 residues long. This CDR3 is CASSFEGDEQFF. CDR3 coding DNA: TGTGCCAGCAGCTTTGAAGGGGATGAGCAGTTCTTC. Full variable domain (remainder filled in from reference TRBV7-9 and TRBJ2-1): DTGVSQNPRHKITKRGQNVTFRCDPISEHNRLYWYRQTLGQGPEFLTYFQNEAQLEKSRLLSDRFSAERPKGSFSTLEIQRTEQGDSAMYLCASSFEGDEQFFGPGTRLTVL.

This clone was detected only once. The chain combines TRBV5-5 with TRBJ1-3, with D possibly being TRBD1 (5 bases). CDR3 size: 16 residues. Trimming pared 4 bases from V and 0 bases from J, leaving 14 bases between. CDR1 is SGHKS, CDR2 YYEKEE, per germline (reference sequence). The CDR3 spells CASSPVTALSGNTIYF. The DNA of the CDR3 is TGTGCCAGCAGCCCCGTGACAGCGCTCTCTGGAAACACCATATATTTT.

The chain links TRBV7-9 to TRBJ2-3; possible D gene TRBD2, 5 bases. The CDR3 has 17 amino acids. Per germline, CDR1 SEHNR and CDR2 FQNEAQ (reference sequence). V was clipped by 2 bases and J by 2 bases, with 17 bases between them. The CDR3 region is CASSLNPSTGFTDTQYF. The CDR3 coding sequence is TGTGCCAGCAGCTTAAACCCTTCGACGGGATTCACAGATACGCAGTATTTT.

This chain joins TRBV5-4 and TRBJ2-1, with 9 nucleotides matching TRBD2. The CDR3 totals 16 residues. Germline CDR1 reads SGHNT; CDR2 reads YYREEE (reference sequence). V was clipped by 4 bases and J by 7 bases; unmatched bases: 12. DNA of the CDR3: TGTGCCAGCAGCCCTTTCGCGGGGGGGCCTTTTAATGAGCAGTTCTTC. This codes for CASSPFAGGPFNEQFF.

This sequence joins TRBV18 and TRBJ2-5, with 11 bases fitting TRBD2. Germline V gene lookup returns CDR1 KGHSH and CDR2 LQKENI. The CDR3 sequence is 18 residues long. V gave up 1 base and J gave up 4 bases; unmatched junction bases: 11. CDR3 nucleotides: TGTGCCAGCTCACCACTATCCCCTAGCGGGGGGTCTGGAGAGACCCAGTACTTC. It codes for CASSPLSPSGGSGETQYF.

The V gene is TRBV5-5, the J gene TRBJ2-2, with TRBD1 matching 7 bases. The germline V gene has CDR1 SGHKS and CDR2 YYEKEE (reference sequence). The CDR3 sequence is 16 residues long. V dropped 4 bases and J dropped 1; count of bases not matched to a gene: 7. CDR3 protein: CASSPRQGLNTGELFF. Written as DNA, the CDR3 is TGTGCCAGCAGCCCAAGACAGGGCTTGAACACCGGGGAGCTGTTTTTT.

J is TRBJ1-5 and V is TRBV27; D gene ambiguous. The CDR3 contains 15 residues. Germline-derived CDR1 and CDR2 are MNHEY and SMNVEV (reference sequence). V was clipped by 8 bases and J by 2 bases, with 16 bases between them. The CDR3: CASPPGLLGNQPQHF. Written as DNA, the CDR3 is TGTGCCAGCCCTCCCGGCTTACTAGGCAATCAGCCCCAGCATTTT.

This sequence joins TRBV4-1 and TRBJ2-7; D not certain. V lost 1 base and J 4 bases, leaving 8 bases between the germline ends. The CDR3 has 13 amino acids. Germline loops: CDR1 MGHRA, CDR2 YSYEKL. CDR3 residues: CASSQVVQYEQYF. CDR3 nucleotides: TGCGCCAGCAGCCAAGTGGTTCAGTACGAGCAGTACTTC.

V is TRBV5-1 and J is TRBJ2-1, with 13 bases lining up with TRBD2. The trim removed 6 bases at V and 7 bases at J, leaving 10 bases unmatched. Germline loops: CDR1 SGHRS, CDR2 YFSETQ. The CDR3 is 16 amino acids. The CDR3: CASTRTSGGISNEQFF. The CDR3 nucleotides read TGCGCCAGCACCCGGACTAGCGGGGGCATATCGAATGAGCAGTTCTTC. Full variable domain (rest looked up from reference TRBV5-1 and TRBJ2-1): KAGVTQTPRYLIKTRGQQVTLSCSPISGHRSVSWYQQTPGQGLQFLFEYFSETQRNKGNFPGRFSGRQFSNSRSEMNVSTLELGDSALYLCASTRTSGGISNEQFFGPGTRLTVL.

The J gene is TRBJ1-4, the V gene TRBV2; 8 nucleotides line up with TRBD1. This CDR3 is 20 amino acids long. Germline V gene lookup returns CDR1 SNHLY and CDR2 FYNNEI. Trimming at V came to 2 bases and at J to 8 bases, leaving 22 bases not matched to a gene. The CDR3 is CASSEIVQGARWGIGEKLFF. Here the CDR3 DNA reads TGTGCCAGCAGTGAAATCGTCCAGGGGGCGCGATGGGGGATCGGCGAAAAACTGTTTTTT. Full variable domain (outside the CDR3, taken from reference TRBV2 and TRBJ1-4): EPEVTQTPSHQVTQMGQEVILRCVPISNHLYFYWYRQILGQKVEFLVSFYNNEISEKSEIFDDQFSVERPDGSNFTLKIRSTKLEDSAMYFCASSEIVQGARWGIGEKLFFGSGTQLSVL.

The gene calls are TRBV2 and TRBJ1-1, with 8 bases identical to TRBD1. Germline V gives CDR1 SNHLY, CDR2 FYNNEI. The CDR3 runs to 15 residues. J gave up 4 bases and V 5 bases, and 9 bases lay outside the gene matches. The CDR3 DNA sequence: TGTGCCAGCAGTCCAGGGGGCGCGTGGGGCACTGAAGCTTTCTTT. Translated: CASSPGGAWGTEAFF.

The CDR3 is CASSPSDREYNSPLHF. The CDR3 region has the DNA TGTGCCAGCTCACCAAGTGACAGGGAATATAATTCACCCCTCCACTTT. The chain is built from TRBV18 and TRBJ1-6, with TRBD1 matching over 7 bases. CDR1 and CDR2 from the germline V gene are KGHSH and LQKENI. This CDR3 spans 16 amino acids. The V and J ends lost 2 bases and 4 bases, in that order; junction bases with no gene match: 5.

V usage is TRBV24-1 and J usage is TRBJ2-3, with 13 bases matching TRBD2. J lost 4 bases, V lost 9 bases, and 9 bases had no gene match. Germline V gene lookup returns CDR1 KGHDR and CDR2 SFDVKD. This CDR3 contains 16 residues. As DNA, the CDR3 is TGTGCCACCTCCGGGACTAGCGGGGTATTTGCAGATACGCAGTATTTT. Its translation: CATSGTSGVFADTQYF.

The chain recombines TRBV12-3 or TRBV12-4 with TRBJ1-1; 7 nucleotides line up with TRBD1. The CDR3 extends over 13 amino acids. J lost 5 bases, V lost 5 bases, and 5 bases had no gene match. CDR3 coding DNA: TGTGCCAGCAGTGGTCCAGGGGGAACTGAAGCTTTCTTT. This translates into CASSGPGGTEAFF.

The rearrangement joins TRBV11-3 to TRBJ1-1, with TRBD1 matching over 8 bases. Germline loops: CDR1 SGHNT, CDR2 YENEEA. This CDR3 contains 16 residues. With 0 bases clipped from V and 4 bases from J, the junction kept 7 bases outside the gene matches. CDR3 sequence: CASSLDLTGDGTEAFF. Here the CDR3 DNA reads TGTGCCAGCAGCTTAGACCTGACAGGGGACGGCACTGAAGCTTTCTTT. Drawing the rest from reference TRBV11-3 and TRBJ1-1, the complete variable domain is EAGVVQSPRYKIIEKKQPVAFWCNPISGHNTLYWYLQNLGQGPELLIRYENEEAVDDSQLPKDRFSAERLKGVDSTLKIQPAELGDSAVYLCASSLDLTGDGTEAFFGQGTRLTVV.

This clone was seen just once. This chain joins TRBV5-5 and TRBJ2-6; D call uncertain. Per the germline V gene, CDR1 is SGHKS and CDR2 is YYEKEE (reference sequence). Trimming took 4 bases from V and 0 from J, leaving 11 bases between them. This CDR3 comprises 16 residues. The CDR3 loop reads CASSPRYGSGANVLTF. CDR3 coding DNA: TGTGCCAGCAGCCCCAGGTACGGCTCTGGGGCCAACGTCCTGACTTTC.

V is TRBV18 and J is TRBJ2-1; tentative D call: TRBD2 (5 bases). CDR1 is KGHSH, CDR2 LQKENI, per germline. The CDR3 has 13 amino acids. Trimming cost V 3 bases and J 5 bases, with 8 bases left between them. The CDR3 nucleotides read TGTGCCAGCTCACCGGACTTCAACAATGAGCAGTTCTTC. It translates to CASSPDFNNEQFF. The full variable domain, in which reference TRBV18 and TRBJ2-1 provide the parts outside the CDR3, is NAGVMQNPRHLVRRRGQEARLRCSPMKGHSHVYWYRQLPEEGLKFMVYLQKENIIDESGMPKERFSAEFPKEGPSILRIQQVVRGDSAAYFCASSPDFNNEQFFGPGTRLTVL.

The chain couples TRBV4-2 to TRBJ2-3, with TRBD2 identical over 11 bases. CDR1 and CDR2 (germline): LGHNA, YNFKEQ. V shed 0 bases, J shed 0 bases, and the junction held 5 bases outside the gene matches. The CDR3 totals 18 residues. In DNA form, the CDR3 reads TGTGCCAGCAGCCAAGAGATAGCGGGGGGGCCCAGCACAGATACGCAGTATTTT. It yields the protein CASSQEIAGGPSTDTQYF.

J is TRBJ2-1 and V is TRBV24-1, with 12 bases that match TRBD2. V lost 4 bases and J lost 7; bases outside the gene matches: 7. The germline CDR1 and CDR2 sequences are KGHDR and SFDVKD. This CDR3 has 16 residues. This CDR3 is CATSESTSGGYNEQFF. In nucleotides, the CDR3 is TGTGCCACCAGTGAGTCCACTAGCGGGGGGTATAATGAGCAGTTCTTC.

This clone was seen just once. This chain joins TRBV6-6 and TRBJ1-5; no clear D. Germline values: CDR1 MNHNY, CDR2 SVGAGI (reference sequence). V gave up 6 bases and J gave up 4 bases, with 7 bases separating them. The CDR3 contains 12 residues. CDR3 nucleotides: TGTGCCAGCAGGACCGGGAATCAGCCCCAGCATTTT. Protein product: CASRTGNQPQHF.

The rearrangement uses TRBV6-6 and TRBJ2-7; 10 bases align to TRBD1. Germline V gene lookup returns CDR1 MNHNY and CDR2 SVGAGI (reference sequence). The CDR3 length is 14 residues. V was pared by 6 bases and J by 3 bases, with 5 bases of the junction left unmatched. In DNA, the CDR3 is TGTGCCAGCAGGATAGGACAGGGGGACTACGAGCAGTACTTC. Translation: CASRIGQGDYEQYF.

The chain combines TRBV20-1 with TRBJ1-2; D possibly corresponds to TRBD1 (5 bases). This CDR3 is built from 13 residues. V was trimmed by 3 bases and J by 5 bases, leaving 13 bases between them. Germline V gene data show CDR1 as DFQATT and CDR2 as SNEGSKA (reference sequence). For the CDR3, the DNA is TGCAGTGCTAGTAAGGCAGGGTGGTATGGCTACACCTTC. Its translation is CSASKAGWYGYTF.

This clone was seen a single time. The chain carries TRBV5-4 and TRBJ2-1; 9 bases are a match to TRBD2. CDR1 and CDR2 (germline): SGHNT, YYREEE (reference sequence). J lost 9 bases, V lost 3 bases, and 16 bases had no gene match. There are 17 residues in the CDR3. CDR3 residues: CASSSGTSRLVLGEQFF. CDR3 DNA: TGTGCCAGCAGCTCCGGGACTAGCCGTTTAGTCTTGGGTGAGCAGTTCTTC.

In this sample, this clone turned up once. CDR3 DNA: TGTGCCTCCTTCGGGCGGGGATGGGCCGGGGAGCTGTTTTTT. This gives the protein CASFGRGWAGELFF. The V and J genes are TRBV30 and TRBJ2-2; TRBD2 is a possible D gene (6 bases). Germline CDR1 and CDR2: GTSNPN and SVGIG (reference sequence). V lost 7 bases to trimming and J lost 6 bases, with 18 bases between them. The CDR3 extends over 14 amino acids.